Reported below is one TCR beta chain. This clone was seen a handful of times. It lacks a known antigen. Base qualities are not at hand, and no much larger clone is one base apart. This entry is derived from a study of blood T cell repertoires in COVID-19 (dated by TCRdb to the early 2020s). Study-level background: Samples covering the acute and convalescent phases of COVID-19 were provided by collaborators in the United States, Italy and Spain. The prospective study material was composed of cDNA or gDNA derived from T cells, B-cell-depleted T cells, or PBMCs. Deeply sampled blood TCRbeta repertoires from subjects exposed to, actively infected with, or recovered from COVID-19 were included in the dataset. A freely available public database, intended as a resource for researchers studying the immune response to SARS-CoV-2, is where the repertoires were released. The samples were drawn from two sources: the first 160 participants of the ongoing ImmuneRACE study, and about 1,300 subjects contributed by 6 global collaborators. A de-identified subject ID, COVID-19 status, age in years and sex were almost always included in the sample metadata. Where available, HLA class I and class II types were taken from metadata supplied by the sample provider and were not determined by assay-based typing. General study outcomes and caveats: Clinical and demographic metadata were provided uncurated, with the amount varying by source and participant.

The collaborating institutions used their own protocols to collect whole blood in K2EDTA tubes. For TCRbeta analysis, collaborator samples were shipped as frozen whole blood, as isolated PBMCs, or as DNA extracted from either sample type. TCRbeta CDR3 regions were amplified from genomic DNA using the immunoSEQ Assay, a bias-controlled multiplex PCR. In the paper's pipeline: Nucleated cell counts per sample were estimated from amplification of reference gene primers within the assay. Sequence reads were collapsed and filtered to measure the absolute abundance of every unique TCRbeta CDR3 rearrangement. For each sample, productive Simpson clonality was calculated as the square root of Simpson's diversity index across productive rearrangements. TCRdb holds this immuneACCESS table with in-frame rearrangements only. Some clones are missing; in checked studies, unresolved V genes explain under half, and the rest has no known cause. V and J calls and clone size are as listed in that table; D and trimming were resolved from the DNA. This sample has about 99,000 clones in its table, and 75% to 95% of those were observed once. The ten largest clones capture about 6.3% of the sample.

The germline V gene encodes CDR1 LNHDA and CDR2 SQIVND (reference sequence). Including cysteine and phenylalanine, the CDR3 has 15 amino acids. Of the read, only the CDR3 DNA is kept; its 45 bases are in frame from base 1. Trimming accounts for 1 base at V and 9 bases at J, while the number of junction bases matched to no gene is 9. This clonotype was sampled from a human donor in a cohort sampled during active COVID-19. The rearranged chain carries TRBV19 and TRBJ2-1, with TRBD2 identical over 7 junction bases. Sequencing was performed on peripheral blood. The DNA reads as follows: TGTGCCAGTAGTATAGTGGGAGCGGGGCACGTTGAGCAGTTCTTC. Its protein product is CASSIVGAGHVEQFF.